The 11 T cell receptor beta chains below were found in one sample sequenced in a study of tumor-infiltrating lymphocytes in primary liver carcinoma. Both blood RNA, taken from unsorted whole blood, and germline DNA were extracted. The input was around 0.5 ug total RNA; TCR beta cDNA was made from it with a constant-region primer. Slightly modified ARM-PCR served as the procedure for the TCR beta libraries. These libraries came from three rounds of nested multiplex PCR. The opening two PCR rounds, approximately 10 cycles each, paired TRBV1-TRBV30 forward primers with a C-beta reverse primer. MiXCR was run by TCRdb on the multiplex PCR reads, yielding one entry per CDR3 protein. Of about 320,000 distinct CDR3 sequences in the sample, 58% were seen once. Sample: peripheral blood. The source of these receptors is a woman aged 25 to 39 with primary liver carcinoma and hepatitis B virus infection.

As concerns this clonotype: This may come from a read error, since a much larger clone is one base off. The rearrangement joins TRBV12-3 or TRBV12-4 to TRBJ1-2; D is perhaps TRBD1 (5 bases). V gave up 10 bases and J gave up 8 bases, with 17 bases separating them. This CDR3 region has 12 residues. The CDR3 DNA sequence: TGTGCCAACAGGACACATGGAGGAGGCTACACCTTC. The encoded protein is CANRTHGGGYTF.

This clonotype was picked up one time. A much bigger clone sits one base away, suggesting this may be a read error. The chain employs TRBV29-1 and TRBJ2-2; 12 bases agree with TRBD2. The germline V gene has CDR1 SQVTM and CDR2 ANQGSEA. The J segment lost 1 base and the V segment lost 6 bases, leaving 6 bases of the junction unmatched. This CDR3 region has 16 residues. The CDR3 sequence is CSVVSTSGRNTGELFF. CDR3 nucleotides: TGCAGCGTAGTCTCGACTAGCGGGAGGAACACCGGGGAGCTGTTTTTT.

Concerning this clonotype itself: This may be a read error: a much more frequent sequence differs by one nucleotide. This chain joins TRBV6-5 and TRBJ2-7; D is ambiguous. Germline lookup yields CDR1 MNHEY and CDR2 SVGAGI. CDR3 size: 14 residues. The CDR3 nucleotides read TGTGCCAGCAAGTGGGGTCTCAACTCCTACGAGCAATACTTC. Residues: CASKWGLNSYEQYF.

This clonotype was found once. The chain is built from TRBV9 and TRBJ2-7; 8 bases agree with TRBD2. The V and J ends lost 4 bases and 7 bases, in that order; junction bases with no gene match: 19. The V gene's germline CDR1 is SGDLS and CDR2 YYNGEE. This CDR3 has 17 residues. CDR3 in amino acids: CASSNPRAGGTLGEQYF. The CDR3 nucleotides read TGTGCCAGCAGCAACCCCCGGGCGGGGGGAACGTTGGGAGAGCAGTACTTC.

Of note for this clonotype: A much larger clone is a single base away; this may be a read error. The J gene is TRBJ2-1, the V gene TRBV7-9; no definite D call. This CDR3 region has 12 residues. Germline-derived CDR1 and CDR2 are SEHNR and FQNEAQ (reference sequence). Trimming pared 6 bases from V and 3 bases from J, leaving 6 bases between. CDR3 in DNA: TGTGCCAGCAGTTGGGTCTACAATGAGCAGTTCTTC. This encodes CASSWVYNEQFF.

Concerning this clonotype itself: The junction does not match germline at one end; this may be a read error. This chain connects TRBV11-2 to TRBJ2-1, with D unresolved. The CDR3 spans 13 residues. The germline V gene encodes CDR1 SGHAT and CDR2 FQNNGV. CDR3 nucleotides: TGTGCCAGCAGCTCATTGGTGGCCAATAAGCAGTTCTTC. Translation: CASSSLVANKQFF.

V is TRBV6-2 or TRBV6-3 and J is TRBJ2-1; D unresolved. Deletions cut 8 bases from V and 0 bases from J, with 17 bases between. The CDR3 sequence is 16 residues long. The germline CDR1 and CDR2 sequences are MNHEY and SVGEGT. Written as DNA, the CDR3 is TGTGCCAGCTTCCCTAAGGCGGCGAGCTCCTACAATGAGCAGTTCTTC. Protein sequence: CASFPKAASSYNEQFF.

In this sample, this clonotype turned up once. The missing conserved phenylalanine or tryptophan at the end of this CDR3 makes a read error likely. This rearrangement joins TRBV5-6 to TRBJ2-7, with a possible D match to TRBD2 (6 bases). The CDR3 is 15 residues long. Per the germline V gene, CDR1 is SGHDT and CDR2 is YYEEEE. V gave up 2 bases and J gave up 4 bases, with 16 bases separating them. CDR3 DNA: TGTGCCAGCAGCTTCGCCAGCGGGCCCATTTACGAGCAGTACCTC. This encodes CASSFASGPIYEQYL.

This clonotype was counted ten times or more. The CDR3, as DNA: TGTGCCAGCAGTACCGGGACAGGATCCTACGAGCAGTACTTC. Translated: CASSTGTGSYEQYF. V and J are TRBV11-2 and TRBJ2-7, with 8 bases lining up with TRBD1. V shed 6 bases, J shed 1 base, and the junction held 5 bases outside the gene matches. CDR1 is SGHAT and CDR2 is FQNNGV in the germline V gene. The CDR3 totals 14 residues.

This clonotype turned up a few times. The rearrangement links TRBV10-3 to TRBJ2-1, with D perhaps given as TRBD1 or TRBD2 (6 bases each). Germline V gene lookup returns CDR1 ENHRY and CDR2 SYGVKD. V lost 8 bases, J lost 10 bases, and 24 bases lay in between. This CDR3 contains 15 residues. The DNA of the CDR3 is TGTGCCATCGGGGATCCAGGGGCGCGGGATAGGGAGCAGTTCTTC. This codes for CAIGDPGARDREQFF.

To note about this clonotype: A much larger clone lies a single base off, so this may be a read error. Since no conserved phenylalanine or tryptophan closes the CDR3, a read error is the likely cause. The chain carries TRBV29-1 and TRBJ2-1; 10 positions agree with TRBD2. Germline assignment: CDR1 SQVTM and CDR2 ANQGSEA. The V gene end was trimmed by 4 bases and the J gene end by 6 bases; junction bases not matched to a gene: 9. This CDR3 has 15 amino acids. CDR3 residues: CSVGTELAGFNEQFL. CDR3 nucleotide sequence: TGCAGCGTTGGGACAGAACTAGCGGGATTCAATGAGCAGTTCCTC.